What follows are 15 T cell receptor beta chains derived from one specimen sequenced in a study of blood T cell repertoires in COVID-19. Sequenced by immunoSEQ multiplex PCR; TCRdb stores in-frame clones only, minus some. The table includes approximately 190,000 clones, 75% to 95% detected once. Sequencing input: peripheral blood. The receptors here all came from a man aged 50-59 years with acute or convalescent COVID-19.

CDR3 loop: CASRTGSGVSNQPQHF. CDR3 sequence (DNA): TGTGCCAGCAGGACAGGGTCGGGAGTTAGCAATCAGCCCCAGCATTTT. The chain has TRBV28 and TRBJ1-5; 7 nucleotides match TRBD1. J gave up 0 bases and V 6 bases, and 8 bases lay outside the gene matches. The CDR3 is made up of 16 amino acids. Germline-derived CDR1 and CDR2 are MDHEN and SYDVKM.

This sequence joins TRBV12-5 and TRBJ2-1; 10 bases align to TRBD2. J gave up 7 bases and V 7 bases, and 16 bases lay outside the gene matches. The CDR3 runs 17 residues. The V gene's germline CDR1 is LGHNT and CDR2 FRNRAP. The CDR3 nucleotides are TGTGCTAGTGCCTTCCTGTGGGCTAGCGGGAGCCGAAATGAGCAGTTCTTC. Residues: CASAFLWASGSRNEQFF.

The rearrangement uses TRBV9 and TRBJ2-3; a weak D match, TRBD1 (6 bases). V dropped 0 bases and J dropped 8 bases, with 13 bases sitting between them. CDR3 length: 14 residues. CDR1 and CDR2 from the germline V gene are SGDLS and YYNGEE. The CDR3 loop reads CASSVVMVGGTQYF. CDR3 bases: TGTGCCAGCAGCGTAGTTATGGTAGGGGGTACGCAGTATTTT.

The gene calls are TRBV28 and TRBJ1-1; D unclear. The germline V and J ends were trimmed by 5 bases and 7 bases, with 14 bases remaining between them. Germline V CDR1 and CDR2: MDHEN, SYDVKM. This CDR3 contains 13 residues. The CDR3 loop reads CASSPHTGFEAFF. In DNA, the CDR3 is TGTGCCAGCAGTCCGCATACCGGGTTTGAAGCTTTCTTT.

The genes are TRBV9 and TRBJ2-2, with TRBD2 matching 13 bases. Trimming removed 3 bases from V and 6 bases from J; junction bases left unmatched: 5. CDR3 length equals 16 residues. Germline CDR1 is SGDLS and CDR2 is YYNGEE. The CDR3: CASSGTSGGASGELFF. In DNA form, the CDR3 reads TGTGCCAGCAGCGGAACTAGCGGGGGGGCGTCCGGGGAGCTGTTTTTT.

The J gene is TRBJ2-2, the V gene TRBV7-3; possible D gene TRBD1, 7 bases. This CDR3 is 16 amino acids long. CDR1 SGHTA and CDR2 FQGTGA come from the germline V gene. The V gene lost 2 bases and the J gene lost 3 bases, with 13 bases spanning the gap. As DNA, the CDR3 is TGTGCCAGCAGCTTACGTGGAGGGGGCTACACCGGGGAGCTGTTTTTT. This sequence encodes CASSLRGGGYTGELFF.

The V call is TRBV12-3 or TRBV12-4, the J call TRBJ2-7; no clear D. The CDR3 has 13 amino acids. The germline V and J ends were trimmed by 5 bases and 2 bases, with 10 bases remaining between them. CDR3 loop: CASSPQETYEQYF. CDR3 DNA: TGTGCCAGCAGTCCCCAGGAAACCTACGAGCAGTACTTC.

The chain carries TRBV3-1 (or the pseudogene TRBV3-2) and TRBJ2-1; tentative D call: TRBD1 (6 bases). V lost 0 bases and J lost 1, with 7 bases in between. There are 15 residues in the CDR3. From germline, CDR1 is LGHDT and CDR2 YNNKEL (reference sequence). CDR3 residues: CASSQEGASYNEQFF. The DNA for the CDR3 is TGTGCCAGCAGCCAAGAGGGGGCGTCCTACAATGAGCAGTTCTTC.

The J gene is TRBJ1-3, the V gene TRBV29-1; D unresolved. The CDR3 spans 14 residues. CDR1 is SQVTM, CDR2 ANQGSEA, per germline. V gave up 0 bases and J gave up 0 bases, with 6 bases separating them. The CDR3, as DNA: TGCAGCGTTGAAGACCCAGGCTCTGGAAACACCATATATTTT. It yields the protein CSVEDPGSGNTIYF.

The rearrangement joins TRBV11-2 to TRBJ2-2, with D possibly TRBD2 on 6 matching bases. The CDR3 totals 13 residues. The germline CDR1 and CDR2 sequences are SGHAT and FQNNGV. V lost 2 bases, J lost 7 bases, and 8 bases lay in between. The CDR3 DNA is TGTGCCAGCAGCTTAAGGAGGGTCGGGGAGCTGTTTTTT. Translated, it gives CASSLRRVGELFF.

This sequence joins TRBV27 and TRBJ1-4, with D perhaps TRBD1 (6 bases). This CDR3 region has 14 residues. V gave up 7 bases and J gave up 6 bases, with 15 bases separating them. The V gene's germline CDR1 is MNHEY and CDR2 SMNVEV (reference sequence). The CDR3 DNA follows: TGTGCCAGCAACGGTGGGGGGGCTTATGAAAAACTGTTTTTT. Protein product: CASNGGGAYEKLFF.

CDR3 sequence (DNA): TGTGCCAGCAGTCCAAGACAGGCTCCTATGAACACTGAAGCTTTCTTT. Protein sequence: CASSPRQAPMNTEAFF. V and J are TRBV27 and TRBJ1-1; weak D call: TRBD1 (6 bases). There are 16 residues in the CDR3. CDR1 MNHEY and CDR2 SMNVEV come from the germline V gene (reference sequence). V lost 5 bases, J lost 0 bases, and 16 bases lay in between.

This chain uses TRBV5-4 with TRBJ2-1; 12 bases are shared with TRBD2. Germline trimming cut 6 bases from V and 4 bases from J; bases unmatched to any gene: 11. CDR3 length equals 17 residues. Germline V lookup: CDR1 SGHNT, CDR2 YYREEE (reference sequence). This chain's CDR3 is CASTLFGGTSGYNEQFF. The CDR3 DNA is TGTGCCAGCACCCTTTTCGGTGGGACTAGCGGGTACAATGAGCAGTTCTTC.

There are a few counts of this clone. The chain combines TRBV28 with TRBJ1-5; D might be TRBD1 (6 bases). Per the germline V gene, CDR1 is MDHEN and CDR2 is SYDVKM. Between the trimmed V and J ends, which lost 6 bases and 4 bases, there was a span of 13 bases. CDR3 length equals 14 residues. The CDR3 DNA reads TGTGCCAGCAGCTCCACAGGGCGTAATCAGCCCCAGCATTTT. Translated, it gives CASSSTGRNQPQHF. The entire variable domain, with the rest obtained from reference TRBV28 and TRBJ1-5, is as follows: DVKVTQSSRYLVKRTGEKVFLECVQDMDHENMFWYRQDPGLGLRLIYFSYDVKMKEKGDIPEGYSVSREKKERFSLILESASTNQTSMYLCASSSTGRNQPQHFGDGTRLSIL.

The genes are TRBV5-1 and TRBJ1-1; TRBD1 matches at 8 bases. The CDR3 runs to 18 residues. V was clipped by 0 bases and J by 1 base; unmatched bases: 11. CDR1 is SGHRS, CDR2 YFSETQ, per germline. Written as DNA, the CDR3 is TGCGCCAGCAGCTTGGAGGGCCAGGGGGCTTCTAGGAACACTGAAGCTTTCTTT. The encoded protein is CASSLEGQGASRNTEAFF.